The clone carrying this T cell receptor (beta chain) was observed a few times. Between the trimmed V and J ends, which lost 0 bases and 2 bases, there was a span of 14 bases. This CDR3 region has 16 residues. The time point denotes: patch test 3, about 24 weeks after DPC sensitization. The treatment here: therapeutic diphenylcyclopropenone sensitization with weekly scalp DPC. The sample originates from a study of human T cells and chemical hapten exposure. MiXCR, applied by TCRdb to the RACE reads, yields one record per CDR3 protein. The sample has 150,000 to 200,000 distinct CDR3 sequences, around a quarter seen once.

The origin of this receptor is a woman under 30 with alopecia areata. Some clones in this sample may be carry-over from other donors' samples. The sample was whole blood, taken in connection with sensitization to the hapten diphenylcyclopropenone (DPC). The J gene is TRBJ2-7, the V gene TRBV12-3 or TRBV12-4, with a tentative D call TRBD1 (5 bases). The CDR3 is CASSLALGQGPYEQYF. CDR3 nucleotide sequence: TGTGCCAGCAGTTTAGCGCTTGGGCAGGGCCCCTACGAGCAGTACTTC.